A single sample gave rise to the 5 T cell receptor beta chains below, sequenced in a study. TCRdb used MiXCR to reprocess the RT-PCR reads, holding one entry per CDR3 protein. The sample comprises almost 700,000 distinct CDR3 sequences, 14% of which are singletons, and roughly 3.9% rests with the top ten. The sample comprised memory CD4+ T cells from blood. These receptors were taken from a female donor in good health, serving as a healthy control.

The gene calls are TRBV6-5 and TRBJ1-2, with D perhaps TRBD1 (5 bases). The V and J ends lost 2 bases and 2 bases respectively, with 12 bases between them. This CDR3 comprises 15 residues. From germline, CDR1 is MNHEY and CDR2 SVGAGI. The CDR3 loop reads CASSYHRTRNYGYTF. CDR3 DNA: TGTGCCAGCAGTTACCACCGGACACGGAACTATGGCTACACCTTC.

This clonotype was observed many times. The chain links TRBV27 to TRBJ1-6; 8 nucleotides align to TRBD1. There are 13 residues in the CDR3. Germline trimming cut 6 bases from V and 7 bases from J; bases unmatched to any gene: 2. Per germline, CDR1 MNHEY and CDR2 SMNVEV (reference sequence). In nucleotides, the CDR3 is TGTGCCAGCAGCCACAGGGGGAATTCACCCCTCCACTTT. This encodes CASSHRGNSPLHF.

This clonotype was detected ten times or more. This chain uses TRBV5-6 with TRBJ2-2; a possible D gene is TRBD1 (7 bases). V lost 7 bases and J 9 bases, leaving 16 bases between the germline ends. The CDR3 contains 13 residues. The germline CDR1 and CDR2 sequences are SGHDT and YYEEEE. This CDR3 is CASGGGLQRELFF. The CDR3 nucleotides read TGTGCCAGCGGAGGGGGCCTACAGAGGGAGCTGTTTTTT.

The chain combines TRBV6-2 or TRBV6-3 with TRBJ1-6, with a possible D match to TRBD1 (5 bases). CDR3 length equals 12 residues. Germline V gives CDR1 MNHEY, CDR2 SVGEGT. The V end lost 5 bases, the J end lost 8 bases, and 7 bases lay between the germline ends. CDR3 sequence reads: CASSEGYSPLHF. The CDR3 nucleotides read TGTGCCAGCAGTGAGGGGTATTCACCCCTCCACTTT.

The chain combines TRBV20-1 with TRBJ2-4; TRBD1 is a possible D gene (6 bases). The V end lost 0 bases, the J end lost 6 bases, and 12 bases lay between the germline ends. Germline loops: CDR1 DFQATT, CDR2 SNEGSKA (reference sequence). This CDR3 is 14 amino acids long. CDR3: CSARDTDRGNIQYF. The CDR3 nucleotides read TGCAGTGCTAGAGATACGGACAGAGGAAACATTCAGTACTTC.